This T cell receptor beta chain derives from a study of blood T cell repertoires in COVID-19 (dated by TCRdb to 2020 to 2021). Some background on the complete study: Collaborator samples came from the United States, Italy and Spain and covered acute and convalescent phases of COVID-19. The prospective study material was composed of cDNA or gDNA derived from T cells, B-cell-depleted T cells, or PBMCs. Deeply sampled blood TCRbeta repertoires from subjects exposed to, actively infected with, or recovered from COVID-19 were included in the dataset. The repertoires were released in a freely available public database meant as a resource for research on the immune response to SARS-CoV-2. The samples were drawn from two sources: the first 160 participants of the ongoing ImmuneRACE study, and fewer than 1,500 subjects contributed by 6 global collaborators. A de-identified subject ID, COVID-19 status, age in years and sex were almost always included in the sample metadata. Where available, HLA class I and class II types were taken from metadata supplied by the sample provider and were not determined by assay-based typing.

TCRbeta CDR3 regions were amplified from genomic DNA by means of the immunoSEQ Assay, a bias-controlled multiplex PCR. Per the original workflow: Nucleated cell counts per sample were estimated from amplification of reference gene primers within the assay. To quantify the absolute abundance of each unique TCRbeta CDR3 rearrangement, sequence reads were collapsed and filtered. Productive Simpson clonality was computed per sample as the square root of Simpson's diversity index over productive rearrangements. TCRdb obtained this table from immuneACCESS and retained in-frame rearrangements with V and J assigned. These tables miss some clones; where compared with another copy, unresolved V genes account for less than half of the shortfall, and the remainder is unexplained. From that table come the V and J calls and clone size; the DNA was used to work out D and trimming. The sample profile shows 110,000 or so clones; over 75% of them were found once. The top ten clonotypes cover about 29% of the sample.

As regards this clone: Its antigen is still unknown. Base qualities are not provided; no much larger clone lies one nucleotide away.

What the authors observed across the whole study: How much clinical and demographic metadata was included differed by source and by participant, and the metadata was provided uncurated.

Each collaborating institution followed its own protocols to collect whole blood in K2EDTA tubes. For TCRbeta analysis, collaborators shipped samples as frozen whole blood, isolated PBMCs, or DNA extracted from either of those sample types. Relative to germline, V is 2 bases shorter and J is 8 bases shorter, with 13 bases between their ends. According to the germline V gene (reference sequence), CDR1 reads GTSNPN and CDR2 reads SVGIG. The CDR3 goes from the cysteine to the phenylalanine over 13 residues. Only the CDR3 DNA is retained, 39 bases long and in frame from the first base. What was sequenced was peripheral blood. The chain is made from TRBV30 and TRBJ2-4; there is no confident call for the D gene. The source is a man between 70 and 80 years old with active or convalescent COVID-19. The sequenced DNA: TGTGCCTGGAGTTCCGAGGTCACTGACATTCAGTACTTC. This sequence encodes CAWSSEVTDIQYF.